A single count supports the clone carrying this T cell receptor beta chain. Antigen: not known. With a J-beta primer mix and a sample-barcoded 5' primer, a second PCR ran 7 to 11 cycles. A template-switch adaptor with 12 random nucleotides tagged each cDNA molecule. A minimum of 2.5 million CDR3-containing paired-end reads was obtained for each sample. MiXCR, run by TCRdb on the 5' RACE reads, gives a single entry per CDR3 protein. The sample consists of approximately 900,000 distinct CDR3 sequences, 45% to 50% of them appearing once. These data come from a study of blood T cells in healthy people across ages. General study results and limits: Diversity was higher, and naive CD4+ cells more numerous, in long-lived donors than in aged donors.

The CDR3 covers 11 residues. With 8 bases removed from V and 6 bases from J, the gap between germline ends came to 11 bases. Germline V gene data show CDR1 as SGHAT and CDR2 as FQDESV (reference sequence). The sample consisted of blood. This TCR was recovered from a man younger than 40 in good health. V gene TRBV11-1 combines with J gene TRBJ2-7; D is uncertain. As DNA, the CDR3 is TGTGCCAGCTATAGGAACGGCGAGCAGTACTTC. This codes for CASYRNGEQYF.